The next 13 T cell receptor beta chains were all read from a single sample in a study of beta chain features in type 1 diabetes. Study-level findings and limits: Type 1 diabetes patients had TCRB CDR3s that were shorter (moderately but significantly so) in all four CD4+ subsets.

The sequenced template was cDNA made from the entire isolated RNA. Sequencing was performed with immunoSEQ multiplex PCR; in TCRdb, only in-frame clones are kept and a portion is missing. The table lists 600,000 or so clones, around an eighth of them singletons, with approximately 0.042% in the top ten. No cognate antigen is known for these TCRs. The sequenced sample consisted of naive CD4+ T cells from blood. The origin of the receptors is a man aged 18 to 29 with type 1 diabetes.

This clone was seen more than once but under ten times. The chain employs TRBV7-9 and TRBJ1-2, with TRBD1 matching over 7 bases. CDR3 length: 13 amino acids. Germline assignment: CDR1 SEHNR and CDR2 FQNEAQ (reference sequence). Trimming at V came to 5 bases and at J to 2 bases, leaving 2 bases not matched to a gene. CDR3 nucleotides: TGTGCCAGCAGCCGACAGGGCAACTATGGCTACACCTTC. It translates to CASSRQGNYGYTF.

This clone has a handful of counts. V usage is TRBV18 and J usage is TRBJ2-3; no clear D. V was shortened by 6 bases and J by 0 bases, with 10 bases between the two germline ends. Germline V gives CDR1 KGHSH, CDR2 LQKENI. The CDR3 loop spans 14 amino acids. The DNA of the CDR3 is TGTGCCAGCTCCTTGCTGACTAGCACAGATACGCAGTATTTT. Translation gives CASSLLTSTDTQYF.

The genes are TRBV2 and TRBJ2-5, with TRBD2 as a possible D gene (6 bases). The CDR3 extends over 14 amino acids. Per the germline V gene, CDR1 is SNHLY and CDR2 is FYNNEI. The V gene lost 4 bases and the J gene lost 4 bases, with 13 bases spanning the gap. CDR3 sequence (DNA): TGTGCCAGCAGTGTCCAGCGGGCAATAGAGACCCAGTACTTC. Its protein is CASSVQRAIETQYF.

This clone was observed a few times. The V gene is TRBV29-1, the J gene TRBJ1-2; 7 positions agree with TRBD1. The CDR3 is 13 residues long. CDR1 SQVTM and CDR2 ANQGSEA come from the germline V gene. V trimming: 7 bases; J trimming: 0 bases; junction bases outside the gene matches: 5. CDR3: CSATGTANYGYTF. The CDR3 coding sequence is TGCAGCGCCACCGGGACAGCTAACTATGGCTACACCTTC.

There are a few counts of this clone. The J gene is TRBJ2-3, the V gene TRBV18; the D gene could be TRBD1 or TRBD2 (5 bases each). Germline CDR1 is KGHSH and CDR2 is LQKENI. Between the trimmed V and J ends, which lost 3 bases and 0 bases, there was a span of 10 bases. This CDR3 has 15 residues. The CDR3 DNA reads as TGTGCCAGCTCACCGCCGGGACGCAGCACAGATACGCAGTATTTT. This sequence encodes CASSPPGRSTDTQYF.

The sample holds a few counts of this clone. A much more abundant neighbour one base away suggests this may be a read error. Different DNA sequences within this sample yield the same CDR3. V and J are TRBV18 and TRBJ2-5, with D hard to call. Germline V lookup: CDR1 KGHSH, CDR2 LQKENI. The V gene lost 3 bases and the J gene lost 3 bases, with 2 bases spanning the gap. This CDR3 spans 11 amino acids. CDR3 sequence: CASSPEETQYF. CDR3 DNA sequence: TGTGCCAGCTCACCCGAAGAGACCCAGTACTTC.

Only a few counts were recorded for this clone. V is TRBV7-9 and J is TRBJ1-2; 7 bases agree with TRBD1. CDR1 SEHNR and CDR2 FQNEAQ come from the germline V gene (reference sequence). Trimming cost V 8 bases and J 8 bases; bases outside gene matches: 8. This CDR3 comprises 12 residues. The CDR3 DNA follows: TGTGCCAGCGGGCAGGGGGAGTGGGGCTACACCTTC. Its protein product is CASGQGEWGYTF.

This clone showed up just a few times. This chain links TRBV25-1 with TRBJ2-5; TRBD1 is a possible D gene (6 bases). Between the trimmed V and J ends, which lost 9 bases and 1 base, there was a span of 12 bases. CDR3 length: 13 residues. The germline V gene has CDR1 MGHDK and CDR2 SYGVNS. CDR3 coding DNA: TGTGCCAGTGCCGGGACACCCCAAGAGACCCAGTACTTC. Its translation: CASAGTPQETQYF.

The rearrangement uses TRBV5-1 and TRBJ1-2; D is perhaps TRBD1 (5 bases). The CDR3 is 12 residues long. Germline assignment: CDR1 SGHRS and CDR2 YFSETQ. V lost 4 bases to trimming and J lost 4 bases, with 8 bases between them. The CDR3 is CASSPDIYGYTF. The CDR3 coding sequence is TGCGCCAGCAGCCCGGACATCTATGGCTACACCTTC.

The chain employs TRBV5-4 and TRBJ2-4, with 8 bases that match TRBD2. V was clipped by 4 bases and J by 5 bases; unmatched bases: 11. The length of the CDR3 is 16 residues. Germline V gene lookup returns CDR1 SGHNT and CDR2 YYREEE (reference sequence). CDR3 residues: CASSVGPAGRENIQYF. The DNA of the CDR3 is TGTGCCAGCAGCGTTGGACCCGCCGGGAGGGAAAACATTCAGTACTTC.

This clone was picked up a small number of times. This chain links TRBV14 with TRBJ2-1, with 9 nucleotides matching TRBD2. V lost 4 bases and J lost 9; bases outside the gene matches: 7. Germline CDR1 is SGHDN and CDR2 is FVKESK. The CDR3 totals 14 residues. The CDR3 DNA reads TGTGCCAGCAGCCCCCGGACTAGCGATGGTGAGCAGTTCTTC. It translates to CASSPRTSDGEQFF.

This clone was detected a few times. The rearrangement joins TRBV7-2 to TRBJ2-1; 11 positions agree with TRBD2. J lost 1 base, V lost 4 bases, and 9 bases had no gene match. Germline lookup yields CDR1 SGHTA and CDR2 FQGNSA. The CDR3 has 18 residues. In nucleotides, the CDR3 is TGTGCCAGCAGCTCAGGGACTAGCGGCGTACCATCCTACAATGAGCAGTTCTTC. It encodes CASSSGTSGVPSYNEQFF.

This clone was observed a few times. The chain has TRBV2 and TRBJ1-6, with D maybe TRBD1 (5 bases). The CDR3 has 14 residues. V was cut by 6 bases and J by 7 bases, with 13 bases left in between. Germline values: CDR1 SNHLY, CDR2 FYNNEI. The CDR3 DNA is TGTGCCAGCAGCGCAGGGTATATGAATTCACCCCTCCACTTT. This codes for CASSAGYMNSPLHF. Filled out from reference TRBV2 and TRBJ1-6, the complete variable domain reads EPEVTQTPSHQVTQMGQEVILRCVPISNHLYFYWYRQILGQKVEFLVSFYNNEISEKSEIFDDQFSVERPDGSNFTLKIRSTKLEDSAMYFCASSAGYMNSPLHFGNGTRLTVT.